The 23 T cell receptor beta chains presented below share a single source sample, sequenced in a study of blood T cell repertoires in COVID-19 (dated by TCRdb to 2020 to 2021). Receptor libraries were prepared by the immunoSEQ multiplex PCR assay. The clones in this table, taken by TCRdb from immuneACCESS, are in-frame only. Not every clone is retained; where verified, under half of the shortfall comes from an unresolved V gene, and the cause of the rest is unknown. A total of about 90,000 clones appear in this sample, approximately 80% of them only once. The ten largest clones capture over 6.5% of the sample. The sample was peripheral blood. The source of these receptors is a man in his sixties or seventies with acute or convalescent COVID-19.

This clone was recorded many times. The rearrangement links TRBV14 to TRBJ1-4; D unresolved. Germline values: CDR1 SGHDN, CDR2 FVKESK. The length of the CDR3 is 13 residues. V gave up 4 bases and J gave up 7 bases, with 10 bases separating them. CDR3 nucleotides: TGTGCCAGCAGCCCCAGCGACTCTGAAAAACTGTTTTTT. It encodes CASSPSDSEKLFF.

The V gene is TRBV27, the J gene TRBJ1-1; D unresolved. Germline lookup yields CDR1 MNHEY and CDR2 SMNVEV (reference sequence). This CDR3 spans 13 amino acids. The V end was cut by 5 bases, the J end by 6 bases, with 13 bases between. DNA for the CDR3: TGTGCCAGCAGTCCCCGGGTCTCAGCTGAAGCTTTCTTT. Its translation: CASSPRVSAEAFF.

This clone was counted only a few times. The rearrangement joins TRBV6-5 to TRBJ1-1; TRBD1 agrees at 8 bases. There are 13 residues in the CDR3. Germline V CDR1 and CDR2: MNHEY, SVGAGI. V was pared by 7 bases and J by 4 bases, with 5 bases of the junction left unmatched. The CDR3 sequence is CASTSTGGTEAFF. CDR3 bases: TGTGCCAGCACTTCAACAGGGGGCACTGAAGCTTTCTTT.

The sample holds a few counts of this clone. The CDR3 protein is CASSIDGTGDNEQFF. CDR3 nucleotides: TGTGCCAGTAGTATAGATGGGACAGGAGACAATGAGCAGTTCTTC. This chain uses TRBV19 with TRBJ2-1; 8 nucleotides line up with TRBD1. Looked up from germline, CDR1 is LNHDA and CDR2 is SQIVND (reference sequence). The CDR3 totals 15 residues. V shed 0 bases, J shed 5 bases, and the junction held 3 bases outside the gene matches.

This chain connects TRBV11-2 to TRBJ1-3, with D possibly TRBD1 on 5 matching bases. The V gene's germline CDR1 is SGHAT and CDR2 FQNNGV. Trimming left V 1 base short and J 2 bases short, with 12 bases between. CDR3 size: 16 residues. This CDR3 is CASSLAAPRAGNTIYF. CDR3 DNA sequence: TGTGCCAGCAGCTTAGCCGCGCCCAGGGCTGGAAACACCATATATTTT.

The chain carries TRBV7-3 and TRBJ1-1, with a tentative D call TRBD1 (5 bases). There are 16 residues in the CDR3. Germline loops: CDR1 SGHTA, CDR2 FQGTGA. The V and J ends lost 4 bases and 0 bases respectively, with 15 bases between them. Written as DNA, the CDR3 is TGTGCCAGCAGCTCAATTCCGCAGGGCGTGAACACTGAAGCTTTCTTT. Translation gives CASSSIPQGVNTEAFF.

CDR3 nucleotide sequence: TGCGCCAGCAGTTGGACAGAGACGAACACCGGGGAGCTGTTTTTT. Translated: CASSWTETNTGELFF. J is TRBJ2-2 and V is TRBV10-1; D may be TRBD1 (6 bases). CDR1 is WNHNN and CDR2 is SYGVQD in the germline V gene (reference sequence). V lost 5 bases, J lost 0 bases, and 10 bases lay in between. The CDR3 is 15 residues long.

This chain links TRBV2 with TRBJ1-2; 7 bases map to TRBD1. CDR3 length: 15 residues. V shed 3 bases, J shed 4 bases, and the junction held 8 bases outside the gene matches. Germline CDR1 SNHLY, CDR2 FYNNEI. CDR3 residues: CASSEDRPDIYGYTF. In DNA form, the CDR3 reads TGTGCCAGCAGTGAGGACAGGCCGGACATCTATGGCTACACCTTC. Supplemented by reference TRBV2 and TRBJ1-2, the full variable domain reads EPEVTQTPSHQVTQMGQEVILRCVPISNHLYFYWYRQILGQKVEFLVSFYNNEISEKSEIFDDQFSVERPDGSNFTLKIRSTKLEDSAMYFCASSEDRPDIYGYTFGSGTRLTVV.

This chain joins TRBV6-5 and TRBJ1-2, with TRBD1 identical over 10 bases. V lost 4 bases, J lost 4 bases, and 6 bases stayed unmatched. Germline CDR1 MNHEY, CDR2 SVGAGI. This CDR3 comprises 15 residues. The CDR3 is CASSSTGTGVYGYTF. CDR3 in DNA: TGTGCCAGCAGTTCGACCGGGACAGGGGTCTATGGCTACACCTTC.

The gene calls are TRBV2 and TRBJ1-2; possibly TRBD1 for D (5 bases). The CDR3 length is 12 residues. Germline V gene sequence: CDR1 SNHLY, CDR2 FYNNEI. Trimming left V 3 bases short and J 5 bases short, with 7 bases between. The chain's CDR3 is CASSEGRYGYTF. The CDR3 nucleotides read TGTGCCAGCAGTGAGGGGCGGTATGGCTACACCTTC.

J is TRBJ2-6 and V is TRBV5-1; D is possibly TRBD1 (6 bases). Trimming removed 3 bases from V and 4 bases from J, with 17 bases in between. This CDR3 region has 17 residues. Looked up from germline, CDR1 is SGHRS and CDR2 is YFSETQ. The CDR3 spells CASSWVTGTAGANVLTF. The CDR3 nucleotides are TGCGCCAGCAGCTGGGTAACAGGGACGGCCGGGGCCAACGTCCTGACTTTC.

This clone is a singleton in its sample. This chain connects TRBV28 to TRBJ1-1, with D perhaps matching TRBD1 (5 bases). V was pared by 5 bases and J by 1 base, with 11 bases between. The CDR3 contains 14 residues. CDR1 is MDHEN, CDR2 SYDVKM, per germline. CDR3 sequence: CASSPPGQNTEAFF. The CDR3 coding sequence is TGTGCCAGCAGTCCGCCAGGGCAGAACACTGAAGCTTTCTTT.

The chain employs TRBV29-1 and TRBJ2-2; D is ambiguous. The germline gives CDR1 SQVTM, CDR2 ANQGSEA. V shed 4 bases and J shed 6 bases, with 15 bases lying between them. This CDR3 region has 14 residues. The CDR3 DNA is TGCAGCGTTGCTGGGCAGGCGAATTCCGGGGAGCTGTTTTTT. Translating it yields CSVAGQANSGELFF.

The sample holds one count of this clone. The chain carries TRBV2 and TRBJ2-7; D perhaps matches TRBD1 (5 bases). The germline V and J ends were trimmed by 3 bases and 5 bases, with 5 bases remaining between them. Per the germline V gene, CDR1 is SNHLY and CDR2 is FYNNEI. The CDR3 is 11 residues long. The CDR3 coding sequence is TGTGCCAGCAGTGAGACAGACGAGCAGTACTTC. It translates to CASSETDEQYF.

The rearrangement uses TRBV5-1 and TRBJ2-3; 7 bases fit TRBD2. The germline V gene has CDR1 SGHRS and CDR2 YFSETQ. Germline trimming cut 1 base from V and 2 bases from J; bases unmatched to any gene: 4. This CDR3 is built from 15 residues. The CDR3 loop reads CASSLWLADTDTQYF. CDR3 bases: TGCGCCAGCAGCTTGTGGCTAGCGGACACAGATACGCAGTATTTT.

J is TRBJ1-5 and V is TRBV7-9; 8 bases are shared with TRBD1. CDR1 and CDR2 (germline): SEHNR, FQNEAQ (reference sequence). V was pared by 1 base and J by 3 bases, with 5 bases of the junction left unmatched. The CDR3 is made up of 16 amino acids. CDR3 loop: CASSLVGTGNNQPQHF. As DNA, the CDR3 is TGTGCCAGCAGCTTAGTAGGGACAGGAAACAATCAGCCCCAGCATTTT.

V and J are TRBV9 and TRBJ1-4; D may be TRBD1 (6 bases). Germline values: CDR1 SGDLS, CDR2 YYNGEE. The CDR3 extends over 15 amino acids. The V end was cut by 1 base, the J end by 5 bases, with 12 bases between. CDR3 residues: CASSVSQGLNEKLFF. The CDR3 nucleotides are TGTGCCAGCAGCGTAAGCCAGGGGTTGAATGAAAAACTGTTTTTT.

V is TRBV28 and J is TRBJ2-1; 11 nucleotides line up with TRBD1. The CDR3 loop spans 16 amino acids. Germline loops: CDR1 MDHEN, CDR2 SYDVKM. The V and J ends lost 6 bases and 5 bases, in that order; junction bases with no gene match: 9. DNA for the CDR3: TGTGCCAGCAGCAGGACAGGGGGCCCTGATCACAATGAGCAGTTCTTC. Translation: CASSRTGGPDHNEQFF.

The chain is built from TRBV28 and TRBJ2-3; D is possibly TRBD2 (5 bases). Trimming left V 3 bases short and J 2 bases short, with 30 bases between. There are 21 residues in the CDR3. Germline lookup yields CDR1 MDHEN and CDR2 SYDVKM. CDR3 region: CASSFSLGLGDYRKPTDTQYF. The CDR3 region has the DNA TGTGCCAGCAGTTTTTCCCTGGGCCTCGGGGATTATCGCAAGCCCACAGATACGCAGTATTTT.

The J gene is TRBJ1-2, the V gene TRBV10-3; 10 bases are shared with TRBD1. With V trimmed by 8 bases and J by 10 bases, 13 bases remained unmatched. The CDR3 runs to 14 residues. Germline CDR1 reads ENHRY; CDR2 reads SYGVKD. CDR3 in DNA: TGTGCCATCGGCCGCGATCCCGGGACAGGGGACTACACCTTC. Encoded protein: CAIGRDPGTGDYTF.

The V call is TRBV14, the J call TRBJ2-5, with TRBD1 matching over 10 bases. The CDR3 totals 15 residues. Germline V CDR1 and CDR2: SGHDN, FVKESK. The V gene end was trimmed by 4 bases and the J gene end by 5 bases; junction bases not matched to a gene: 7. The CDR3, as DNA: TGTGCCAGCAGCCGGTGGACAGGGGGAATGGAGACCCAGTACTTC. Protein sequence: CASSRWTGGMETQYF.

The V gene is TRBV9, the J gene TRBJ1-4, with D unclear. Trimming stripped 3 bases from V and 13 bases from J, with 19 bases between. Germline V CDR1 and CDR2: SGDLS, YYNGEE. CDR3 length: 14 amino acids. The CDR3 protein is CASSAKGEGGTLFF. CDR3 coding DNA: TGTGCCAGCAGCGCCAAGGGAGAGGGAGGAACACTGTTTTTT.

This clone was detected only a few times. V is TRBV12-3 or TRBV12-4 and J is TRBJ1-1; no reliable D call. The CDR3 contains 13 residues. Trimming cost V 0 bases and J 4 bases, with 6 bases left between them. CDR3 in amino acids: CASSLARGTEAFF. The CDR3 region has the DNA TGTGCCAGCAGTTTAGCGCGGGGCACTGAAGCTTTCTTT.